Included here is one TCR beta chain sequence, with context. Its antigen is not known. The data are from a study of cytomegalovirus exposure and HLA in healthy donors. The data were produced by immunoSEQ multiplex PCR, yet TCRdb's version contains in-frame clones alone and is incomplete. The data hold 200,000 to 250,000 clones, with approximately 88% observed a single time. Germline CDR1 is SGHTA and CDR2 is FQGTGA. This CDR3 is built from 16 residues. The V end lost 5 bases, the J end lost 2 bases, and 18 bases lay between the germline ends. Overall study results and limits: Altogether, 150 to 200 TCR beta chains were recorded as cytomegalovirus-associated.

The chain links TRBV7-3 to TRBJ2-5; possibly TRBD1 for D (6 bases). The sequence derives from a woman younger than 45 in good health and CMV-seropositive. The specimen sequenced was PBMCs. The CDR3 DNA follows: TGTGCCAGCAGCCCCCGAGGGGGTCCACCGCAAGAGACCCAGTACTTC. Translating gives CASSPRGGPPQETQYF.